This T cell receptor (beta chain) was profiled in a study of blood T cell repertoires in COVID-19. Study information: Acute and convalescent COVID-19 specimens originated in the United States, Italy and Spain. The analysed material was cDNA or gDNA that came from T cells, B-cell-depleted T cells, or PBMCs.

The CDR3 has 14 residues. In germline, CDR1 is LNHDA, CDR2 SQIVND (reference sequence). Losses at the gene ends were 5 bases for V and 2 bases for J; bases not matched to a gene: 4. The authors' processing: From reference gene primer amplification, estimates of nucleated cell counts were derived. The protocol was immunoSEQ multiplex PCR, while the TCRdb copy is restricted to in-frame clones and leaves out a portion. V and J calls and clone size are given by that table; D and trimming were obtained from the DNA. The table has approximately 330,000 clones, about nine tenths seen once; the top ten hold 7.5% to 10%. Followed over time, Seattle patients had been enrolled while infection was active.

V gene TRBV19 combines with J gene TRBJ2-5; 8 positions match TRBD2. Sequenced: peripheral blood. The sequence was collected from a young man with COVID-19, enrolled during active disease. The CDR3 DNA reads as TGTGCCAGTAGTGCTCGGGGGGGTCAAGAGACCCAGTACTTC. Its translation is CASSARGGQETQYF.